This note documents a single T cell receptor beta chain sequence. Its antigen remains unknown. The data belong to a study of T cell responses to AZD1222 COVID-19 vaccine. As for the study in general: Some second doses came at about 4 weeks and others at about 12 weeks; these were pooled. Findings of the study overall: Clonal diversity was possibly underestimated, and the donors were mostly white British, with more females. Breadth and depth of Spike-specific TCRs rose after two AZD1222 doses. Reports say nearly half of spike-specific TCRs go after unmutated variant regions.

Germline V gene sequence: CDR1 SQVTM, CDR2 ANQGSEA. The CDR3 sequence is 12 residues long. V gave up 8 bases and J gave up 0 bases, with 10 bases separating them. Libraries were prepared by immunoSEQ multiplex PCR; TCRdb keeps only in-frame clonotypes and omits some of them. The sample consists of 90,000 to 120,000 clones, about 90% of them appearing once. The clonotype originates from an adult in good health. Sequencing was performed on peripheral blood, taken on day 0 of AZD1222 vaccination. This sequence joins TRBV29-1 and TRBJ1-1, with D unresolved. CDR3 sequence (DNA): TGCAGCTTTGTGGGGATGAACACTGAAGCTTTCTTT. This codes for CSFVGMNTEAFF.